Listed below are T cell receptor beta chains from one sample, sequenced in a study of beta chain features in type 1 diabetes. TCRdb's copy holds only in-frame clones and misses some; the assay was immunoSEQ multiplex PCR. The table has under 300,000 clones, 11% seen once; the top ten hold 0.017%. The sequenced material came from naive CD4+ T cells from blood. These receptors all stem from a man younger than 40 with type 1 diabetes. Each CDR3 is given with its conserved first and last residue. Fields, in order: D gene, clone size, V gene, J gene, CDR3 protein, CDR3 DNA. D genes are given only for firm matches. The listing skips clone size in some rows; elsewhere it reads once, few, many or a size class.

d_gene: NA
abundance: NA
v_gene: TRBV28
j_gene: TRBJ1-5
CDR3aa: CASSLWGRVNQPQHF
CDR3nt: TGTGCCAGCAGTTTATGGGGCAGGGTCAATCAGCCCCAGCATTTT

d_gene: NA
abundance: few
v_gene: TRBV27
j_gene: TRBJ1-5
CDR3aa: CASSRSNQPQHF
CDR3nt: TGTGCCAGCAGTCGTAGCAATCAGCCCCAGCATTTT

d_gene: NA
abundance: NA
v_gene: TRBV6-6
j_gene: TRBJ2-1
CDR3aa: CASGTSTYNEQFF
CDR3nt: TGTGCCAGCGGGACATCGACCTACAATGAGCAGTTCTTC

d_gene: NA
abundance: few
v_gene: TRBV9
j_gene: TRBJ2-5
CDR3aa: CASSVGQIQETQYF
CDR3nt: TGTGCCAGCAGCGTAGGACAGATCCAAGAGACCCAGTACTTC

d_gene: NA
abundance: NA
v_gene: TRBV9
j_gene: TRBJ2-5
CDR3aa: CASGLGQKKETQYF
CDR3nt: TGTGCCAGCGGGTTAGGACAGAAGAAAGAGACCCAGTACTTC

d_gene: NA
abundance: few
v_gene: TRBV7-8
j_gene: TRBJ2-5
CDR3aa: CASSTGLETQYF
CDR3nt: TGTGCCAGCAGCACCGGACTAGAGACCCAGTACTTC

d_gene: TRBD1
abundance: NA
v_gene: TRBV5-4
j_gene: TRBJ2-1
CDR3aa: CASSPRDRGYDEQFF
CDR3nt: TGTGCCAGCAGCCCCCGGGACAGGGGTTACGATGAGCAGTTCTTC

d_gene: NA
abundance: few
v_gene: TRBV9
j_gene: TRBJ2-1
CDR3aa: CASSVLGERLVHEQFF
CDR3nt: TGTGCCAGCAGCGTATTGGGAGAAAGGTTGGTTCATGAGCAGTTCTTC

d_gene: NA
abundance: NA
v_gene: TRBV5-1
j_gene: TRBJ1-2
CDR3aa: CASSFDFRAEGYTF
CDR3nt: TGCGCCAGCAGCTTTGATTTCAGGGCGGAGGGCTACACCTTC

d_gene: TRBD1
abundance: NA
v_gene: TRBV4-2
j_gene: TRBJ2-2
CDR3aa: CASSRNPPGGGTGELFF
CDR3nt: TGTGCCAGCAGCCGCAACCCCCCAGGGGGCGGAACCGGGGAGCTGTTTTTT

d_gene: TRBD1
abundance: few
v_gene: TRBV5-1
j_gene: TRBJ2-1
CDR3aa: CASSFRDRDAGEQFF
CDR3nt: TGCGCCAGCAGCTTCCGAGACAGGGACGCAGGTGAGCAGTTCTTC

d_gene: NA
abundance: few
v_gene: TRBV18
j_gene: TRBJ2-5
CDR3aa: CASSPYATQETQYF
CDR3nt: TGTGCCAGCTCACCATACGCCACACAAGAGACCCAGTACTTC

d_gene: TRBD1
abundance: NA
v_gene: TRBV5-1
j_gene: TRBJ2-3
CDR3aa: CASSRDRYTDTQYF
CDR3nt: TGCGCCAGCAGCCGGGACAGGTACACAGATACGCAGTATTTT

d_gene: TRBD1
abundance: few
v_gene: TRBV30
j_gene: TRBJ1-2
CDR3aa: CAWSRTGYGYTF
CDR3nt: TGTGCCTGGAGTAGGACAGGCTATGGCTACACCTTC

d_gene: NA
abundance: NA
v_gene: TRBV18
j_gene: TRBJ2-3
CDR3aa: CASSPRQGTDTQYF
CDR3nt: TGTGCCAGCTCACCTAGGCAGGGCACAGATACGCAGTATTTT

d_gene: NA
abundance: few
v_gene: TRBV19
j_gene: TRBJ2-3
CDR3aa: CASSILRGSTDTQYF
CDR3nt: TGTGCCAGTAGTATCTTGCGGGGAAGCACAGATACGCAGTATTTT

d_gene: NA
abundance: NA
v_gene: TRBV18
j_gene: TRBJ1-2
CDR3aa: CASSPGTGDYGYTF
CDR3nt: TGTGCCAGCTCACCCGGGACTGGCGATTATGGCTACACCTTC

d_gene: TRBD2
abundance: few
v_gene: TRBV29-1
j_gene: TRBJ2-1
CDR3aa: CNLSGGGAHEQFF
CDR3nt: TGCAACCTTTCGGGCGGGGGGGCCCATGAGCAGTTCTTC

d_gene: TRBD2
abundance: NA
v_gene: TRBV27
j_gene: TRBJ2-5
CDR3aa: CASSTRTSGETQYF
CDR3nt: TGTGCCAGCAGTACCCGGACTAGCGGGGAGACCCAGTACTTC

d_gene: TRBD1
abundance: few
v_gene: TRBV7-9
j_gene: TRBJ2-3
CDR3aa: CASSPFRQGTDTQYF
CDR3nt: TGTGCCAGCAGCCCTTTCCGACAGGGAACAGATACGCAGTATTTT

d_gene: TRBD1
abundance: NA
v_gene: TRBV11-2
j_gene: TRBJ1-2
CDR3aa: CASSSLRDRGYGYTF
CDR3nt: TGTGCCAGCAGCTCGCTCCGGGACAGGGGCTATGGCTACACCTTC

d_gene: NA
abundance: few
v_gene: TRBV5-1
j_gene: TRBJ1-2
CDR3aa: CASSLQGAEGYTF
CDR3nt: TGCGCCAGCAGCCTACAGGGAGCGGAAGGCTACACCTTC

d_gene: NA
abundance: few
v_gene: TRBV4-1
j_gene: TRBJ2-2
CDR3aa: CASSQDGRGTTGELFF
CDR3nt: TGCGCCAGCAGCCAAGACGGTAGGGGTACCACCGGGGAGCTGTTTTTT

d_gene: NA
abundance: few
v_gene: TRBV2
j_gene: TRBJ2-7
CDR3aa: CASSEGPRGYEQYF
CDR3nt: TGTGCCAGCAGTGAAGGTCCCAGGGGCTACGAGCAGTACTTC

d_gene: TRBD2
abundance: few
v_gene: TRBV4-3
j_gene: TRBJ2-1
CDR3aa: CASSQEAGENEQFF
CDR3nt: TGCGCCAGCAGCCAAGAAGCGGGGGAGAATGAGCAGTTCTTC

d_gene: TRBD2
abundance: NA
v_gene: TRBV2
j_gene: TRBJ2-1
CDR3aa: CASSAERGGSSYNEQFF
CDR3nt: TGTGCCAGCAGTGCAGAGCGGGGGGGAAGCTCCTACAATGAGCAGTTCTTC

d_gene: TRBD1
abundance: few
v_gene: TRBV28
j_gene: TRBJ1-5
CDR3aa: CASSLSGTASNQPQHF
CDR3nt: TGTGCCAGCAGTTTATCCGGGACAGCGAGCAATCAGCCCCAGCATTTT